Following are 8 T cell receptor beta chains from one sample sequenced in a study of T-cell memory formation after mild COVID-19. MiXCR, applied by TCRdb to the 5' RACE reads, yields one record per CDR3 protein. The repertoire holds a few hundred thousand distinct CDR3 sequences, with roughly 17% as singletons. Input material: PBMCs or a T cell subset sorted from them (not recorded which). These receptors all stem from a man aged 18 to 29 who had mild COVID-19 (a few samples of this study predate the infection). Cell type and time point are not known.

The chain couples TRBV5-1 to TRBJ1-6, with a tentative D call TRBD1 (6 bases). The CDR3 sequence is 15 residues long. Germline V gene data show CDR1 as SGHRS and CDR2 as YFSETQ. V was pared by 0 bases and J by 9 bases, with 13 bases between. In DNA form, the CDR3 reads TGCGCCAGCAGCTTGGCCTTCAGGGGATTTTCACCCCTCCACTTT. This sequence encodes CASSLAFRGFSPLHF.

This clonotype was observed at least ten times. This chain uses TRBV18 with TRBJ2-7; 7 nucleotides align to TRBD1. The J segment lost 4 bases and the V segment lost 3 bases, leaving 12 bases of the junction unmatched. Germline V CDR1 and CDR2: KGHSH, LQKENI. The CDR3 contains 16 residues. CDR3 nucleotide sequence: TGTGCCAGCTCACCCGCCGGAACAGGGGCCTTGTACGAGCAGTACGTC. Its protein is CASSPAGTGALYEQYV.

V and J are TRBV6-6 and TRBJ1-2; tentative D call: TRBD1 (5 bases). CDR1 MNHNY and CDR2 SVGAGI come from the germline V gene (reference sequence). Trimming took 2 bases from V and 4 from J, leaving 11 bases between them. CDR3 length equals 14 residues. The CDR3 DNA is TGTGCCAGCAGTTACGCCCAGGGCGGCTATGGCTACACCTTC. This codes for CASSYAQGGYGYTF.

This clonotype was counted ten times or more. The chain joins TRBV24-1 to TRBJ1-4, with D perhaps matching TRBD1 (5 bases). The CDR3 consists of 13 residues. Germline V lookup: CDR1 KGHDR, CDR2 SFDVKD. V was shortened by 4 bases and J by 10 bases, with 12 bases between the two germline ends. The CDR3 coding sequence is TGTGCCACCAGTGACCCGACAGTCAGAAAACTGTTTTTT. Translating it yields CATSDPTVRKLFF.

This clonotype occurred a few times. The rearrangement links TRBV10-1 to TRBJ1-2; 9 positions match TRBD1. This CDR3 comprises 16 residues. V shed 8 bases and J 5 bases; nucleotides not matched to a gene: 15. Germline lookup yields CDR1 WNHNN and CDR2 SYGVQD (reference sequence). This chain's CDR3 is CASSGTGRNLAYGYTF. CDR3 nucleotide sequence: TGCGCCAGCTCCGGGACAGGGAGGAATCTGGCATATGGCTACACCTTC.

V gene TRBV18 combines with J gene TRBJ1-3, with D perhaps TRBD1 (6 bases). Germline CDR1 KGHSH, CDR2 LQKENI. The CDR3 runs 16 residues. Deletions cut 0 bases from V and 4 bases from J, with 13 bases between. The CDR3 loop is CASSPPAGALGNTIYF. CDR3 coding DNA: TGTGCCAGCTCACCACCGGCAGGGGCCCTCGGAAACACCATATATTTT.

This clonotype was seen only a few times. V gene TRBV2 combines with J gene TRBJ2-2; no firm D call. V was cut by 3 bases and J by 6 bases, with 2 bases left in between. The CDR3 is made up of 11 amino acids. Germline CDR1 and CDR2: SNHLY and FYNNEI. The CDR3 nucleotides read TGTGCCAGCAGTGAGGCCGGGGAGCTGTTTTTT. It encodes CASSEAGELFF.

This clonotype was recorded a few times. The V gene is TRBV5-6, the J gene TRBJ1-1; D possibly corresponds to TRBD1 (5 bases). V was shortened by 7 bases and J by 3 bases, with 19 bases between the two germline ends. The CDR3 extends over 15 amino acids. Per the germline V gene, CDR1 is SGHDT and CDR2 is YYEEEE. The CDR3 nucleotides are TGTGCCAGCGGTCTAGGGGACGGTGTGTACACTGAAGCTTTCTTT. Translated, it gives CASGLGDGVYTEAFF.